The sequence of this T cell receptor (beta chain) was determined in a study of blood T cell repertoires in COVID-19. Study-level information: Whether acute or convalescent, the COVID-19 samples came from the United States, Italy and Spain. Sources were T cells, B-cell-depleted T cells, or PBMCs; the material itself was cDNA or gDNA.

Sequencing was performed with immunoSEQ multiplex PCR; in TCRdb, only in-frame clones are kept and a portion is missing. This sample yields around 58,000 clones, of which roughly 88% are seen a single time; around two fifths belongs to the top ten. After removal of 3 bases from V and 15 bases from J, the junction contained 5 bases not matched to a gene. This CDR3 contains 11 residues. CDR1 and CDR2 from the germline V gene are MDHEN and SYDVKM. Seattle-derived patients entered the study during active infection and were followed longitudinally. This receptor was identified in a woman between 55 and 75 years old with COVID-19, enrolled during active disease. Sequenced input: peripheral blood. The rearrangement joins TRBV28 to TRBJ2-1, with TRBD2 matching over 7 bases. The CDR3 loop reads CASSFIGRTFF. The CDR3, as DNA: TGTGCCAGCAGTTTTATCGGGAGGACGTTCTTC.